This T cell receptor beta chain was found in a study of T cell repertoires in cytomegalovirus infection. The overall study: Carrying CMV and the relevant HLA type showed in public TCR beta signatures.

General study results and limits: The study found HLA-C-restricted CMV-specific TCR beta clonotypes dominating the ex vivo response. CMV carriers having the relevant HLA were flagged by cumulative public TCR beta family frequency.

TCRdb independently ran MiXCR on the reads; one entry per CDR3 protein. The sample holds about 830,000 distinct CDR3 sequences, over 25% seen once. This clonotype came up a few times. The antigen is undetermined. CDR1 is SGHVS, CDR2 FNYEAQ, per germline. The length of the CDR3 is 16 residues. J gave up 2 bases and V 5 bases, and 7 bases lay outside the gene matches. The sequence came from a human donor in good health (CMV status not recorded). Some clones in this sample may be carry-over from other donors' samples. This rearrangement joins TRBV7-6 to TRBJ1-1, with 11 bases fitting TRBD1. Sequenced here: cultured CD8+ T cells from PBMCs, sampled from culture after CMV antigen stimulation. This CDR3 is CASSPRDRGANTEAFF. For the CDR3, the DNA is TGTGCCAGCAGCCCCCGGGACAGGGGGGCTAACACTGAAGCTTTCTTT.